Following are 20 T cell receptor beta chains from one sample sequenced in a study of blood T cells in healthy people across ages. Alongside a J-beta primer mix, a sample-barcoded 5' primer served in a second PCR lasting roughly 7 to 11 cycles. TCRdb processed the 5' RACE reads anew with MiXCR; each CDR3 protein has one entry. The sample records 800,000 to 950,000 distinct CDR3 sequences, around 36% being singletons. Input material: blood. Receptors originate from a man aged 18 to 29 in good health.

The gene calls are TRBV6-1 and TRBJ1-1, with 8 bases fitting TRBD1. This CDR3 is 15 amino acids long. V lost 4 bases and J lost 1; bases outside the gene matches: 5. From germline, CDR1 is MNHNS and CDR2 SASEGT. The CDR3 spells CASSAYRGGNTEAFF. The CDR3 DNA follows: TGTGCCAGCAGTGCGTACAGGGGGGGGAACACTGAAGCTTTCTTT.

This clonotype was counted ten times or more. At one end, the junction sequence differs from germline, possibly due to a read error. This sequence joins TRBV5-1 and TRBJ2-5; the D is unclear. Germline V lookup: CDR1 SGHRS, CDR2 YFSETQ. CDR3 length: 13 residues. CDR3 nucleotides: TGTGCCAGCAGTCCAACCTCCCAAGAGACCCAGTACTTC. As protein: CASSPTSQETQYF. Based on the CDR3 plus reference TRBV5-1 and TRBJ2-5, the full variable domain is KAGVTQTPRYLIKTRGQQVTLSCSPISGHRSVSWYQQTPGQGLQFLFEYFSETQRNKGNFPGRFSGRQFSNSRSEMNVSTLELGDSALYLCASSPTSQETQYFGPGTRLLVL.

For this clonotype: A much larger clone differs by one base, so this may be a read error. The rearrangement uses TRBV20-1 and TRBJ1-2; the match to TRBD1 covers 7 bases. The CDR3 contains 13 residues. J lost 7 bases, V lost 4 bases, and 9 bases had no gene match. Germline CDR1 reads DFQATT; CDR2 reads SNEGSKA (reference sequence). The DNA for the CDR3 is TGCAGTGCTACGGAAAACAGGGGATGTGGCTACACCTTC. Protein product: CSATENRGCGYTF.

In this sample, this clonotype turned up many times. An end of the junction does not agree with germline; a read error may underlie this. The chain is built from TRBV3-1 and TRBJ2-5; D may be TRBD2 (5 bases). This CDR3 contains 15 residues. Looked up from germline, CDR1 is LGHDT and CDR2 is YNNKEL (reference sequence). The CDR3 protein is CASSQDQLGPETQYF. The CDR3 bases are TGTGCCAGCAGTCAAGACCAACTAGGCCCAGAGACCCAGTACTTC.

Ten or more counts support this clonotype. V and J are TRBV20-1 and TRBJ1-4; no clear D. The CDR3 sequence is 14 residues long. Trimming left V 6 bases short and J 0 bases short, with 11 bases between. In germline, CDR1 is DFQATT, CDR2 SNEGSKA (reference sequence). CDR3: CSAEATATNEKLFF. The CDR3 nucleotides read TGCAGTGCCGAAGCCACCGCAACTAATGAAAAACTGTTTTTT.

This chain links TRBV12-3 or TRBV12-4 with TRBJ2-3; 7 positions agree with TRBD2. V dropped 5 bases and J dropped 0; count of bases not matched to a gene: 11. The CDR3 covers 17 residues. CDR3 region: CASSPAVSGVSTDTQYF. CDR3 DNA sequence: TGTGCCAGCAGTCCCGCGGTCAGCGGGGTAAGCACAGATACGCAGTATTTT.

This clonotype was seen a handful of times. V is TRBV5-1 and J is TRBJ1-1; the D is unclear. The CDR3 consists of 15 residues. Germline CDR1 SGHRS, CDR2 YFSETQ. The V end was cut by 2 bases, the J end by 0 bases, with 11 bases between. CDR3 in DNA: TGCGCCAGCAGCTTAAGGGTCGGGATGAACACTGAAGCTTTCTTT. It encodes CASSLRVGMNTEAFF. The full variable domain, rest sourced from reference TRBV5-1 and TRBJ1-1, is KAGVTQTPRYLIKTRGQQVTLSCSPISGHRSVSWYQQTPGQGLQFLFEYFSETQRNKGNFPGRFSGRQFSNSRSEMNVSTLELGDSALYLCASSLRVGMNTEAFFGQGTRLTVV.

There are many counts of this clonotype. The chain uses TRBV20-1 and TRBJ2-3; D might be TRBD2 (6 bases). The germline gives CDR1 DFQATT, CDR2 SNEGSKA (reference sequence). Deletions cut 6 bases from V and 4 bases from J, with 23 bases between. The CDR3 covers 16 residues. CDR3: CSALFGGAESPDTQYF. The DNA of the CDR3 is TGCAGTGCCCTTTTCGGCGGGGCAGAAAGCCCAGATACGCAGTATTTT.

The genes are TRBV4-3 and TRBJ2-3, with D possibly being TRBD1 (6 bases). This CDR3 contains 16 residues. Trimming stripped 0 bases from V and 0 bases from J, with 10 bases between. Germline V gene lookup returns CDR1 LGHNA and CDR2 YSLEER. CDR3 protein: CASSQDPGDSTDTQYF. The CDR3 nucleotides are TGCGCCAGCAGCCAAGATCCAGGGGACAGCACAGATACGCAGTATTTT.

DNA of the CDR3: TGTGCCAGCAGCTTAACTTCACCGAACACCGGGGAGCTGTTTTTT. Amino acid sequence: CASSLTSPNTGELFF. The chain couples TRBV7-9 to TRBJ2-2; D unresolved. V was pared by 2 bases and J by 0 bases, with 7 bases between. This CDR3 has 15 residues. Germline V gene lookup returns CDR1 SEHNR and CDR2 FQNEAQ (reference sequence).

This rearrangement joins TRBV29-1 to TRBJ2-1, with D possibly TRBD2 on 6 matching bases. With 7 bases removed from V and 8 bases from J, the gap between germline ends came to 9 bases. The CDR3 is made up of 10 amino acids. Germline values: CDR1 SQVTM, CDR2 ANQGSEA. The DNA of the CDR3 is TGCAGCGGCGGAGGGGATGAGCAGTTCTTC. This translates into CSGGGDEQFF.

As for this clonotype: One junction end does not reproduce the germline sequence, and a read error may be involved. This rearrangement joins TRBV20-1 to TRBJ1-6; 10 bases line up with TRBD1. CDR1 DFQATT and CDR2 SNEGSKA come from the germline V gene (reference sequence). CDR3 length: 17 amino acids. For the CDR3, the DNA is TGCAGTGTTAGAGATGACAGGGGGCGATCCTATAATTCACCCCTCCACTTT. Its translation is CSVRDDRGRSYNSPLHF.

This clonotype has only a few counts. V gene TRBV10-3 combines with J gene TRBJ2-3, with 9 bases identical to TRBD2. V gave up 0 bases and J gave up 1 base; unmatched junction bases: 8. This CDR3 has 18 residues. From germline, CDR1 is ENHRY and CDR2 SYGVKD. CDR3 coding DNA: TGTGCCATCAGTGAGTCTGCAAGCGGGGGGTTTGGCACAGATACGCAGTATTTT. Translated, it gives CAISESASGGFGTDTQYF.

The V and J genes are TRBV6-6 and TRBJ2-1; 11 bases map to TRBD2. Germline V gives CDR1 MNHNY, CDR2 SVGAGI (reference sequence). V gave up 4 bases and J gave up 8 bases; unmatched junction bases: 13. This CDR3 has 17 residues. As DNA, the CDR3 is TGTGCCAGCAGTTGGACCCTACTAGCGGGGGCCGGAGATGAGCAGTTCTTC. Amino acid sequence: CASSWTLLAGAGDEQFF.

Note on this clonotype: An end of the junction differs from the germline gene, which may be a read error. V gene TRBV4-2 combines with J gene TRBJ2-3, with 7 bases identical to TRBD2. The CDR3 runs to 14 residues. Per the germline V gene, CDR1 is LGHNA and CDR2 is YNFKEQ. The CDR3 is CTSSQDGGEDTQYF. The CDR3 bases are TGTACCAGCAGCCAAGATGGGGGGGAAGATACGCAGTATTTT.

This clonotype was seen repeatedly, ten times or more. This sequence joins TRBV4-3 and TRBJ2-1; D tentatively fits TRBD1 or TRBD2 (5 bases each). With 4 bases removed from V and 6 bases from J, the gap between germline ends came to 10 bases. In germline, CDR1 is LGHNA, CDR2 YSLEER. This CDR3 comprises 13 residues. For the CDR3, the DNA is TGCGCCAGCAGCCTGGGACCGCGCAATGAGCAGTTCTTC. It yields the protein CASSLGPRNEQFF.

The rearrangement links TRBV10-3 to TRBJ2-1; tentative D call: TRBD2 (5 bases). The better agreement between TRBJ2-7 and the DNA end casts doubt on the J call. Looked up from germline, CDR1 is ENHRY and CDR2 is SYGVKD. This CDR3 has 15 amino acids. This chain's CDR3 is CAISESAADYNEQYF. In DNA form, the CDR3 reads TGTGCCATCAGTGAGTCGGCGGCAGACTACAATGAGCAGTACTTC.

V gene TRBV6-2 or TRBV6-3 combines with J gene TRBJ2-3; no reliable D call. The CDR3 contains 13 residues. Trimming took off 6 bases at V and 0 bases at J, with 7 bases between the two ends. Per germline, CDR1 MNHEY and CDR2 SVGEGT. CDR3 region: CASRLRSTDTQYF. The CDR3 nucleotides read TGTGCCAGCAGGCTAAGAAGCACAGATACGCAGTATTTT.

The chain carries TRBV30 and TRBJ2-5; D possibly corresponds to TRBD1 (6 bases). The J call is uncertain, as TRBJ2-7 better fits the DNA end. CDR3 length: 13 residues. CDR1 and CDR2 from the germline V gene are GTSNPN and SVGIG (reference sequence). The CDR3 bases are TGTGCCTGGAGTACAGGGACACAGATCGAGCAGTACTTC. Translating it yields CAWSTGTQIEQYF.

The chain recombines TRBV19 with TRBJ1-5; 9 bases line up with TRBD1. The germline gives CDR1 LNHDA, CDR2 SQIVND (reference sequence). V was pared by 4 bases and J by 7 bases, with 5 bases of the junction left unmatched. CDR3 length: 14 residues. CDR3 amino acids: CASSKQGARQPQHF. The CDR3 DNA reads as TGTGCCAGTAGTAAACAGGGGGCCCGGCAGCCCCAGCATTTT.